This is a list of T cell receptor beta chains from one sample in a study of vaccination and CD4 T cells after COVID-19. Using its own MiXCR run on the PCR reads, TCRdb lists one record per CDR3 protein. The repertoire includes more than 15,000 distinct CDR3 sequences, around 58% of them detected once, and 8% to 10% sits in the top ten. Antigen specificity for these receptors is unknown. The sequencing input was CD4+ T cells from blood, cultured in vitro. The receptors come from a human donor who had recovered from COVID-19. Both conserved end residues are part of each CDR3. The D gene is left open where the match is weak. Expanded clones are given a class, and other clones once, few, many or no size at all.

TRBV7-9	TRBJ2-7	-	TRBD1	CASSLELRDRSEQYF	TGTGCCAGCAGCTTAGAACTCCGGGACAGAAGTGAGCAGTACTTC
TRBV30	TRBJ1-2	-	-	CAWNAQGNYGYTF	TGTGCCTGGAACGCTCAGGGGAACTATGGCTACACCTTC
TRBV6-5	TRBJ1-1	-	-	CASSYSGLNTEAFF	TGTGCCAGCAGTTACTCGGGTCTGAACACTGAAGCTTTCTTT
TRBV11-2	TRBJ2-4	-	-	CASSLSRGAKNIQYF	TGTGCCAGCAGCTTATCCCGGGGGGCCAAAAACATTCAGTACTTC
TRBV2	TRBJ1-2	-	-	CASSESQWGNYGYTF	TGTGCCAGCAGTGAATCCCAGTGGGGGAACTATGGCTACACCTTC
TRBV7-2	TRBJ1-3	-	-	CASSLVGIVNTIYF	TGTGCCAGCAGCTTAGTCGGAATAGTAAACACCATATATTTT
TRBV9	TRBJ2-5	once	-	CVSSEGGGQIQETQYF	TGTGTCAGCAGCGAGGGAGGCGGCCAGATTCAAGAGACCCAGTACTTC
TRBV6-5	TRBJ2-7	-	TRBD2	CASSYSGAGAYEQYF	TGTGCCAGCAGTTACTCAGGAGCGGGGGCCTACGAGCAGTACTTC
TRBV5-4	TRBJ2-2	-	TRBD1	CASTPAGTGRNTGELFF	TGTGCCAGCACCCCTGCTGGGACAGGTCGAAACACCGGGGAGCTGTTTTTT
TRBV19	TRBJ1-5	-	-	CASSIGIRDYQPQHF	TGTGCCAGTAGTATAGGCATCAGGGATTATCAGCCCCAGCATTTT
TRBV25-1	TRBJ1-4	few	TRBD1	CASSDRGTGVEKLFF	TGTGCCAGCAGTGACAGGGGGACAGGGGTAGAAAAACTGTTTTTT
TRBV6-5	TRBJ2-1	few	-	CASSYGGGGRGNEQFF	TGTGCCAGCAGTTACGGGGGCGGGGGCCGGGGGAATGAGCAGTTCTTC
TRBV5-6	TRBJ1-2	few	-	CASSITDVDSYYGYTF	TGTGCCAGCAGCATCACAGATGTGGATTCGTACTATGGCTACACCTTC
TRBV6-4	TRBJ1-1	few	TRBD1	CASSTPRDRSTEAFF	TGTGCCAGCAGTACGCCCCGGGACAGGAGTACTGAAGCTTTCTTT
TRBV10-3	TRBJ2-2	-	-	CAIKKRDVLNTGELFF	TGTGCCATCAAGAAGAGGGACGTCTTGAACACCGGGGAGCTGTTTTTT
TRBV24-1	TRBJ2-1	-	TRBD2	CATSDRTSGRDNEQFF	TGTGCCACCAGTGATAGGACTAGCGGGAGGGACAATGAGCAGTTCTTC
TRBV7-2	TRBJ2-1	-	-	CASSLRGANEQFF	TGTGCCAGCAGCTTACGGGGGGCAAATGAGCAGTTCTTC
TRBV19	TRBJ1-5	few	-	CASSIEGGNQPQHF	TGTGCCAGTAGTATCGAAGGTGGCAATCAGCCCCAGCATTTT
TRBV27	TRBJ2-1	-	-	CASSLRAFYNEQFF	TGTGCCAGCAGTTTGAGGGCGTTCTACAATGAGCAGTTCTTC
TRBV10-1	TRBJ2-7	few	-	CARHFSQGYEQYF	TGCGCCCGCCATTTTAGTCAGGGATACGAGCAGTACTTC
TRBV7-9	TRBJ2-1	-	-	CASSLRHTVYNEQFF	TGTGCCAGCAGCCTCAGACACACTGTCTACAATGAGCAGTTCTTC
TRBV12-3/TRBV12-4	TRBJ2-5	-	-	CASSLWQRPAQETQYF	TGTGCCAGCAGTTTATGGCAGCGGCCCGCCCAAGAGACCCAGTACTTC
TRBV6-1	TRBJ2-3	few	-	CATQDSPTDTQYF	TGTGCCACCCAGGACAGTCCCACAGATACGCAGTATTTT
TRBV7-9	TRBJ1-1	few	-	CASSFDTYTEAFF	TGTGCCAGCAGCTTTGACACTTACACTGAAGCTTTCTTT
TRBV6-2/TRBV6-3	TRBJ2-2	-	-	CATRDPESRGELFF	TGTGCCACCCGGGACCCCGAAAGTCGGGGGGAGCTGTTTTTT
TRBV20-1	TRBJ1-3	-	-	CSAGGGGSGNTIYF	TGCAGTGCAGGGGGAGGGGGCTCTGGAAACACCATATATTTT
TRBV20-1	TRBJ2-3	-	TRBD1	CSARPAGTGTDTQYF	TGCAGTGCTAGACCCGCCGGGACAGGGACAGATACGCAGTATTTT
TRBV12-3/TRBV12-4	TRBJ1-5	-	TRBD1	CASSWTGDQPQHF	TGTGCCAGCAGTTGGACAGGGGATCAGCCCCAGCATTTT
TRBV7-2	TRBJ1-3	few	-	CASSPPIGGIFTIYF	TGTGCCAGCAGCCCACCGATAGGAGGGATCTTCACCATATATTTT
TRBV4-1	TRBJ2-5	-	-	CASSRLSRLSGTQYF	TGCGCCAGCAGCCGTCTAAGCCGACTCAGTGGGACCCAGTACTTC
TRBV7-9	TRBJ2-5	-	-	CASSRAQKSQETQYF	TGTGCCAGCAGCCGGGCGCAGAAATCACAAGAGACCCAGTACTTC
TRBV15	TRBJ1-2	once	-	CATSPTDYGYTF	TGTGCCACCAGTCCGACAGACTATGGCTACACCTTC
TRBV29-1	TRBJ1-1	-	TRBD1	CSVEDIVRTGGGEAFF	TGCAGCGTTGAAGATATTGTAAGGACAGGGGGCGGTGAAGCTTTCTTT
TRBV20-1	TRBJ2-5	-	-	CSARELRAAEETQYF	TGCAGTGCTAGAGAACTAAGGGCAGCGGAAGAGACCCAGTACTTC
TRBV6-2/TRBV6-3	TRBJ1-5	-	TRBD1	CASSSTGGQGTNQPQHF	TGTGCCAGCTCCAGCACTGGCGGACAGGGGACCAATCAGCCCCAGCATTTT
TRBV5-8	TRBJ1-5	-	-	CASSNDPNQPQHF	TGTGCCAGCAGCAATGACCCCAATCAGCCCCAGCATTTT
TRBV11-3	TRBJ2-3	-	-	CASSRDETDTQYF	TGTGCCAGCAGCCGAGACGAGACAGATACGCAGTATTTT
TRBV5-1	TRBJ1-6	-	TRBD1	CASSLGPGGNSPLHF	TGCGCCAGCAGCTTGGGGCCAGGGGGAAATTCACCCCTCCACTTT